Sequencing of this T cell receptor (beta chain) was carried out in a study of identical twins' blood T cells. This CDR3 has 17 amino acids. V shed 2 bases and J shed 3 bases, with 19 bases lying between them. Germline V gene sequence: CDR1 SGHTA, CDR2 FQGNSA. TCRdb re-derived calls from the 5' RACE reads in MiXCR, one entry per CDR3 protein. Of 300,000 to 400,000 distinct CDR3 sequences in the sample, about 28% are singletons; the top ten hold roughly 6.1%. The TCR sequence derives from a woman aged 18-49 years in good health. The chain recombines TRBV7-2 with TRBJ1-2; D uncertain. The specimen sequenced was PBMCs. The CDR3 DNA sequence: TGTGCCAGCAGCTTAATGGTGGGGTCTACTTGGGACTATGGCTACACCTTC. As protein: CASSLMVGSTWDYGYTF.